This is a list of T cell receptor beta chains from one sample in a study of PD-1 blockade in classical Hodgkin lymphoma. The assay was immunoSEQ multiplex PCR, and TCRdb's table has in-frame clones only and misses some. The table lists about 50,000 clones, roughly 80% of them singletons. The material was peripheral blood mononuclear cells (PBMCs), obtained before the fourth cycle of nivolumab. The receptors come from a human donor with classical Hodgkin lymphoma. The CDR3 runs from the conserved cysteine through the conserved F or W. Fields, in order: J gene, clone size, V gene, D gene, CDR3 DNA, CDR3 protein. D genes are given only for firm matches. Rows may omit the clone size; those that give it use once, few, many or a size class.

TRBJ2-7	once	TRBV5-4	.	TGTGCCAGCAGCCAGAAAGGCTTGGCGTACGAGCAGTACTTC	CASSQKGLAYEQYF
TRBJ2-1	.	TRBV5-8	TRBD2	TGTGCCAGCAGCCCACGGACTAGGCCTATATACAATGAGCAGTTCTTC	CASSPRTRPIYNEQFF
TRBJ2-7	.	TRBV6-5	.	TGTGCCAGCAGTTACTCGAAGCGAGGGGAAAAGGGCGAGCAGTACTTC	CASSYSKRGEKGEQYF
TRBJ2-1	.	TRBV7-2	.	TGTGCCAGCAGCTTAGAGGCGGGAAATGTGAATGAGCAGTTCTTC	CASSLEAGNVNEQFF
TRBJ2-7	.	TRBV6-5	.	TGTGCCAGCAGTTACACCCCTGCAGGGTCAATTTCCGAGCAGTACTTC	CASSYTPAGSISEQYF
TRBJ2-1	.	TRBV7-9	.	TGTGCCAGCAGCCCACAGGGTTTCCTCTACAATGAGCAGTTCTTC	CASSPQGFLYNEQFF
TRBJ2-2	few	TRBV19	TRBD2	TGTGCCAGTAGATCTAGCGGGAGGGTCACCGGGGAGCTGTTTTTT	CASRSSGRVTGELFF
TRBJ2-7	.	TRBV28	.	TGTGCCAGCACGGACCGAGCCTACGAGCAGTACTTC	CASTDRAYEQYF
TRBJ1-2	.	TRBV4-1	.	TGCGCCAGCAGCCAAGCGGCAGCTAACTATGGCTACACCTTC	CASSQAAANYGYTF
TRBJ2-7	.	TRBV10-3	.	TGTGCCACCGCACTTGACGACAGAACGGGCTACGAGCAGTACTTC	CATALDDRTGYEQYF
TRBJ2-1	few	TRBV19	TRBD2	TGTGCCAGTATGCGGACTAGCGGAAGAGGGAGGGAGCAGTTCTTC	CASMRTSGRGREQFF
TRBJ2-5	.	TRBV11-2	TRBD2	TGTGCCAGCAGCCCCGGGACTAGCGGGAGAGTATCAGAGACCCAGTACTTC	CASSPGTSGRVSETQYF
TRBJ2-2	.	TRBV16	TRBD1	TGTGCCAGCAGCCACGGGACAGGGGCCGGGGAGCTGTTTTTT	CASSHGTGAGELFF
TRBJ1-4	.	TRBV4-1	.	TGCGCCAGCAGCCAAGGTCTCCTTAATGAAAAACTGTTTTTT	CASSQGLLNEKLFF
TRBJ2-5	.	TRBV4-2	.	TGTGCCAGCAGCCAAAGTTCGGCAGGGGGAGGAGAGACCCAGTACTTC	CASSQSSAGGGETQYF
TRBJ2-7	many	TRBV20-1	.	TGCAGTGCTAGCGGGAAGTACGAGCAGTACTTC	CSASGKYEQYF
TRBJ2-1	.	TRBV11-3	TRBD1	TGTGCCAGCAGCTTAGAAGGACAGGGGGTTGGGAATGAGCAGTTCTTC	CASSLEGQGVGNEQFF
TRBJ2-1	.	TRBV5-1	.	TGCGCCAGCAGCGGGAGCTCCTACAATGAGCAGTTCTTC	CASSGSSYNEQFF
TRBJ2-3	few	TRBV5-4	.	TGTGCCAGCAGCCCGGGAGGGCCCGGGACAGGGACAGATACGCAGTATTTT	CASSPGGPGTGTDTQYF
TRBJ2-5	.	TRBV9	.	TGTGCCAGCAGCGTAGACGGGAGCAGCGGGACCCAGTACTTC	CASSVDGSSGTQYF
TRBJ2-2	.	TRBV7-2	.	TGTGCCAGCAGCTTAGTGTTTTCGTGGAACACCGGGGAGCTGTTTTTT	CASSLVFSWNTGELFF
TRBJ1-5	few	TRBV28	.	TGTGCCATCATAAAGGCGGGGGTCACGCAGCCCCAGCATTTT	CAIIKAGVTQPQHF
TRBJ1-3	.	TRBV4-1	.	TGCGCCAGCAGCCCGTGGGGAGGGACCAACTCTGGAAACACCATATATTTT	CASSPWGGTNSGNTIYF
TRBJ2-7	once	TRBV5-6	.	TGTGCCAGCAGCTTGGGACCCCCGGGTGAGCAGTACTTC	CASSLGPPGEQYF
TRBJ1-2	.	TRBV25-1	.	TGTGCCAGCAGTGAATCTGCCGCGGGTTTTGGCTACACCTTC	CASSESAAGFGYTF
TRBJ1-1	.	TRBV7-9	.	TGTGCCAGCAGCTTAGACATGAACACTGAAGCTTTCTTT	CASSLDMNTEAFF
TRBJ2-2	.	TRBV6-1	TRBD2	TGTGCCAGCGCACTAGCGGGAAACACCGGGGAGCTGTTTTTT	CASALAGNTGELFF